Listed below are T cell receptor beta chains from one sample, sequenced in a study of blood T cell repertoires in COVID-19. Sequencing was performed with immunoSEQ multiplex PCR; in TCRdb, only in-frame clones are kept and a portion is missing. Among over 200,000 clones listed, about four fifths were seen once. What was sequenced was PBMCs or T cells enriched from blood (not recorded which). The receptors here all came from a woman aged 40 to 50 who had recovered from COVID-19. CDR3s include the opening cysteine and the closing phenylalanine or tryptophan. A D gene is named only where the DNA matches it firmly. A clone size is listed for some rows: how often the clone was seen (once, few, many), or a class if it is expanded.

TGCGCCAGCAGCTTGGTTGTCGCAGGGGCCGGAGAGACCCAGTACTTC	CASSLVVAGAGETQYF	-	TRBV5-1	few	TRBJ2-5
TGTGCCAGCAGCATGACTAGCTATGAGCAGTTCTTC	CASSMTSYEQFF	TRBD2	TRBV9	-	TRBJ2-1
TGTGCCAGCAGCGTAGGGCCTAGGGGCTCACTCAATGAGCAGTTCTTC	CASSVGPRGSLNEQFF	-	TRBV9	few	TRBJ2-1
TGCAGTGCTAGTCTGTACTCTGGAAACACCATATATTTT	CSASLYSGNTIYF	-	TRBV20-1	many	TRBJ1-3
TGTGCCAGCAGCTTAATTGGGGGAGGGCTTGGCAATGAGCAGTTCTTC	CASSLIGGGLGNEQFF	TRBD2	TRBV7-3	-	TRBJ2-1
TGTGCCAGTAGTATACCGGGACAGGGTCACGGGGAGCTGTTTTTT	CASSIPGQGHGELFF	TRBD1	TRBV19	-	TRBJ2-2
TGTGCCAGTAGTGTCATTACAGGGGGCGATCGATACAATGAGCAGTTCTTC	CASSVITGGDRYNEQFF	TRBD1	TRBV19	-	TRBJ2-1
TGTGCCAGCAGTCAACATGGAACTATCGATGGCTACACCTTC	CASSQHGTIDGYTF	-	TRBV6-5	-	TRBJ1-2
TGTGCCAGCAGTTTTCGATTGAGGGAAAAACTGTTTTTT	CASSFRLREKLFF	-	TRBV27	-	TRBJ1-4
TGCGCCAGCAGCTTGTTTACAGGGCTGAACACTGAAGCTTTCTTT	CASSLFTGLNTEAFF	-	TRBV5-1	-	TRBJ1-1
TGTGCCTGGAGCCCGGGACTAGCGGGATACAATGAGCAGTTCTTC	CAWSPGLAGYNEQFF	TRBD2	TRBV30	once	TRBJ2-1
TGTGCCAGCAGTTACCCCAGGGTCCAACTTAACTATGGCTACACCTTC	CASSYPRVQLNYGYTF	-	TRBV6-5	-	TRBJ1-2
TGTGCCTGGAGTGTTACAGGGGTCCCGCCTGGGGCCAACGTCCTGACTTTC	CAWSVTGVPPGANVLTF	TRBD1	TRBV30	-	TRBJ2-6
TGTGCCAGCAGCCCCGGAGGGTTTAGCAATCAGCCCCAGCATTTT	CASSPGGFSNQPQHF	-	TRBV9	-	TRBJ1-5
TGCGCCAGCAGCTTTCTAGGGGGGGCCAGTGAAAAACTGTTTTTT	CASSFLGGASEKLFF	-	TRBV5-1	-	TRBJ1-4
TGTGCCAGTAGTATCGGGATACAGGGGGCGGGGGATAATTCACCCCTCCACTTT	CASSIGIQGAGDNSPLHF	TRBD1	TRBV19	-	TRBJ1-6
TGTGCCAGCAGCCCAGGGACAGACACTAACTATGGCTACACCTTC	CASSPGTDTNYGYTF	TRBD1	TRBV13	-	TRBJ1-2
TGTGCCAGCAGTTACGACTTCCTCTCCTCAACCCAGTACTTC	CASSYDFLSSTQYF	-	TRBV6-2/TRBV6-3	-	TRBJ2-5
TGTGCCAGCAGCTTCCACTCCGACAATGAGCAGTTCTTC	CASSFHSDNEQFF	-	TRBV7-2	-	TRBJ2-1
TGTGCCAGCAGTTTGGGCGGGAAGAATGAAAAACTGTTTTTT	CASSLGGKNEKLFF	-	TRBV28	-	TRBJ1-4
TGTGCCAGCAGTCCTGAGGCAACTAATGAAAAACTGTTTTTT	CASSPEATNEKLFF	-	TRBV6-4	once	TRBJ1-4
TGTGCCAGCAGCCCCCGGACTAGCGGGCCCGGGGAGCTGTTTTTT	CASSPRTSGPGELFF	TRBD2	TRBV9	-	TRBJ2-2
TGTGCCAGTAGTCTAGACTGGCCCCAAGAGACCCAGTACTTC	CASSLDWPQETQYF	-	TRBV19	-	TRBJ2-5
TGTGCCAGCAGCGTATCGGGCGGGAGTCAGTTCTTC	CASSVSGGSQFF	TRBD2	TRBV9	-	TRBJ2-1
TGTGCCAGCTCACCGCCGGTTACCACTGAAGCTTTCTTT	CASSPPVTTEAFF	-	TRBV18	-	TRBJ1-1
TGTGCCAGCAGCTCCGGAGGCGAGGAGACCCAGTACTTC	CASSSGGEETQYF	-	TRBV7-9	-	TRBJ2-5